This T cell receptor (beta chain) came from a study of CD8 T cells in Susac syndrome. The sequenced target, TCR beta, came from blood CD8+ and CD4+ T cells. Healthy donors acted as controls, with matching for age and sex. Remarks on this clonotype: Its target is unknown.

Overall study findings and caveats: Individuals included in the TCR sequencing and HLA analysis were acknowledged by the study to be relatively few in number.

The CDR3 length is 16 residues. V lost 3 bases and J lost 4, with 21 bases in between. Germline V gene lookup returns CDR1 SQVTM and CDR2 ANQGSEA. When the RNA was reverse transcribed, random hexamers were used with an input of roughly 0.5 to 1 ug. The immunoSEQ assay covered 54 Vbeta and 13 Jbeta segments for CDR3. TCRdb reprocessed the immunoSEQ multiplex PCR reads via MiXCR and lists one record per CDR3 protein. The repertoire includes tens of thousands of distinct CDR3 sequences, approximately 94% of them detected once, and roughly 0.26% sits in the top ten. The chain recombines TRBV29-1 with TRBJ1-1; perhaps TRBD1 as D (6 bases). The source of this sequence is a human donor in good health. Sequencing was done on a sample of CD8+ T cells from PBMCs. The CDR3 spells CSVDPPDSPFGTEAFF. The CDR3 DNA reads TGCAGCGTTGATCCCCCGGACAGCCCTTTCGGCACTGAAGCTTTCTTT.